The clone carrying this TCR beta chain was observed a handful of times. These data originate in a study of T cells of healthy individuals. The V gene lost 7 bases and the J gene lost 5 bases, with 19 bases spanning the gap. From germline, CDR1 is LNHNV and CDR2 YYDKDF (reference sequence). This CDR3 comprises 15 residues. TCRdb called the 5' RACE reads again in MiXCR, with one record for every CDR3 protein. The sample consists of around 63,000 distinct CDR3 sequences, under 20% of them appearing once. J is TRBJ2-3 and V is TRBV15; a weak D match, TRBD1 (7 bases). The clonotype comes from a human donor in good health. The CDR3 is CATKPDREDKDTQYF. CDR3 DNA sequence: TGTGCCACCAAACCCGACAGGGAGGACAAAGATACGCAGTATTTT. The whole variable domain, filled in from reference TRBV15 and TRBJ2-3, reads DAMVIQNPRYQVTQFGKPVTLSCSQTLNHNVMYWYQQKSSQAPKLLFHYYDKDFNNEADTPDNFQSRRPNTSFCFLDIRSPGLGDTAMYLCATKPDREDKDTQYFGPGTRLTVL.